The clone carrying this T cell receptor (beta chain) was found a few times. Its target is unknown. TCRdb's table, derived via immunoSEQ multiplex PCR, lists solely in-frame clones and lacks some. This table has roughly 300,000 clones, roughly 90% appearing once. The data belong to a study of cytomegalovirus exposure and HLA in healthy donors. Study findings and constraints: Altogether, around 160 TCR beta chains were recorded as cytomegalovirus-associated.

The sample comprised PBMCs. The clonotype originates from a woman in her late teens or twenties in good health and CMV-seronegative.

DNA for the CDR3: TGCGCCAGCAGCTTGGAGGGGGACAAGCCCCAGCATTTT. It yields the protein CASSLEGDKPQHF. J is TRBJ1-5 and V is TRBV5-1; D is perhaps TRBD1 (6 bases). The germline CDR1 and CDR2 sequences are SGHRS and YFSETQ. The CDR3 runs to 13 residues. V was pared by 0 bases and J by 8 bases, with 9 bases between.